These 20 T cell receptor beta chains were sequenced from one sample in a study of CD8 T cells in Susac syndrome. After extraction with the RNeasy kit, 0.5 to 1 ug of the RNA was reverse transcribed using random hexamers. TCRdb redid the calling of the immunoSEQ multiplex PCR reads with MiXCR, one entry per CDR3 protein. Of about 200,000 distinct CDR3 sequences listed, around 95% are singletons. The sample consisted of CD4+ T cells from PBMCs. These TCRs come from a human donor in good health.

The J gene is TRBJ1-5, the V gene TRBV29-1, with D possibly being TRBD1 (6 bases). Germline V CDR1 and CDR2: SQVTM, ANQGSEA. This CDR3 has 13 amino acids. Trimming left V 4 bases short and J 6 bases short, with 13 bases between. CDR3 sequence reads: CSVVAGAGQPQHF. The CDR3 DNA reads TGCAGCGTTGTTGCAGGGGCCGGTCAGCCCCAGCATTTT.

The chain employs TRBV7-3 and TRBJ2-3, with D unclear. Germline assignment: CDR1 SGHTA and CDR2 FQGTGA. The CDR3 runs to 14 residues. Trimming pared 3 bases from V and 1 base from J, leaving 8 bases between. CDR3 in DNA: TGTGCCAGCAGCTTCAGGTCCGGCACAGATACGCAGTATTTT. Translated: CASSFRSGTDTQYF.

The chain is built from TRBV7-8 and TRBJ2-5; D is ambiguous. Germline V gene lookup returns CDR1 SGHVS and CDR2 FQNEAQ. The length of the CDR3 is 11 residues. The CDR3 DNA is TGTACAACATGGGAAGGAGAGACCCAGTACTTC. It is translated as CTTWEGETQYF.

J is TRBJ1-5 and V is TRBV10-3; the match to TRBD1 covers 8 bases. The CDR3 sequence is 14 residues long. The germline CDR1 and CDR2 sequences are ENHRY and SYGVKD. The J segment lost 7 bases and the V segment lost 6 bases, leaving 8 bases of the junction unmatched. CDR3 nucleotides: TGTGCCATCAGCGATGACAGGGGTTCCCAGCCCCAGCATTTT. Its protein is CAISDDRGSQPQHF.

This chain links TRBV11-2 with TRBJ2-2; D not certain. The germline V gene encodes CDR1 SGHAT and CDR2 FQNNGV. Trimming pared 3 bases from V and 0 bases from J, leaving 8 bases between. The CDR3 length is 15 residues. In DNA form, the CDR3 reads TGTGCCAGCAGCTTCAGGTTGGCGAACACCGGGGAGCTGTTTTTT. It codes for CASSFRLANTGELFF.

This CDR3 reads CASSHASPTGTSYEQYF. For the CDR3, the DNA is TGCGCCAGCAGCCACGCATCCCCGACCGGAACATCCTACGAGCAGTACTTC. The V gene is TRBV4-1, the J gene TRBJ2-7; D is unclear. Trimming stripped 3 bases from V and 1 base from J, with 19 bases between. CDR3 length: 17 residues. Germline V CDR1 and CDR2: MGHRA, YSYEKL.

The chain joins TRBV29-1 to TRBJ2-5; the D gene is possibly TRBD2 (6 bases). With 6 bases removed from V and 5 bases from J, the gap between germline ends came to 13 bases. CDR1 is SQVTM, CDR2 ANQGSEA, per germline. CDR3 length equals 12 residues. The CDR3 region is CSVTRTVETQYF. The CDR3 coding sequence is TGCAGCGTGACTAGGACTGTCGAGACCCAGTACTTC.

The chain employs TRBV5-1 and TRBJ2-7; 16 nucleotides align to TRBD2. The V and J ends lost 4 bases and 6 bases, in that order; junction bases with no gene match: 13. The CDR3 spans 18 residues. Germline loops: CDR1 SGHRS, CDR2 YFSETQ. DNA of the CDR3: TGCGCCAGCAGCCCCGGGACTAGCGGGAGGGTCTGCGTCTGCGAGCAGTACGTC. This encodes CASSPGTSGRVCVCEQYV.

The chain uses TRBV4-3 and TRBJ2-5; D may be TRBD1 (6 bases). The CDR3 extends over 15 amino acids. V lost 0 bases, J lost 4 bases, and 12 bases lay in between. CDR1 is LGHNA and CDR2 is YSLEER in the germline V gene. The CDR3 DNA follows: TGCGCCAGCAGCCAAGATCACATCAGGGGAGAGACCCAGTACTTC. Encoded protein: CASSQDHIRGETQYF.

The genes are TRBV5-6 and TRBJ2-7; 10 positions match TRBD1. Germline lookup yields CDR1 SGHDT and CDR2 YYEEEE. The CDR3 covers 16 residues. V lost 0 bases and J lost 4; bases outside the gene matches: 7. CDR3 coding DNA: TGTGCCAGCAGCTTGGTCGCGGGACAGGGGCTTTACGAGCAGTACGTC. Amino acids: CASSLVAGQGLYEQYV.

This sequence joins TRBV6-5 and TRBJ1-1, with D perhaps matching TRBD1 (6 bases). Trimming took 6 bases from V and 11 from J, leaving 19 bases between them. The CDR3 length is 13 residues. Germline V gene data show CDR1 as MNHEY and CDR2 as SVGAGI. CDR3 amino acids: CASSRRKGGYAFF. CDR3 DNA: TGTGCCAGCAGCCGAAGGAAGGGGGGGTATGCTTTCTTT.

The chain has TRBV29-1 and TRBJ2-1; TRBD2 aligns across 8 bases. The V gene end was trimmed by 5 bases and the J gene end by 8 bases; junction bases not matched to a gene: 11. Per germline, CDR1 SQVTM and CDR2 ANQGSEA. The CDR3 totals 14 residues. The CDR3 sequence is CSVRLAGGIDEQFF. CDR3 in DNA: TGCAGCGTTAGGCTAGCGGGTGGGATAGATGAGCAGTTCTTC.

V and J are TRBV3-1 and TRBJ2-7; 8 bases agree with TRBD2. J gave up 7 bases and V 4 bases, and 6 bases lay outside the gene matches. Germline-derived CDR1 and CDR2 are LGHDT and YNNKEL (reference sequence). The CDR3 has 13 amino acids. As DNA, the CDR3 is TGTGCCAGCAGCCCGGGGACTAGGGGGGAGCAGTACGTC. This sequence encodes CASSPGTRGEQYV.

The CDR3 nucleotides read TGTGCCATCAGTAGCCCAGATACGCAGTATTTT. Protein sequence: CAISSPDTQYF. V usage is TRBV10-3 and J usage is TRBJ2-3, with D unresolved. Germline CDR1 ENHRY, CDR2 SYGVKD. This CDR3 has 11 residues. Trimming shortened V by 5 bases and J by 4 bases, and 4 bases separated the two germline ends.

The chain joins TRBV20-1 to TRBJ2-7; D may be TRBD1 (6 bases). The V end lost 0 bases, the J end lost 2 bases, and 14 bases lay between the germline ends. The CDR3 has 15 amino acids. CDR1 is DFQATT, CDR2 SNEGSKA, per germline (reference sequence). The CDR3 here is CSARDVRTVAYEQYF. The CDR3 DNA reads as TGCAGTGCTAGAGATGTCCGGACAGTGGCCTACGAGCAGTACTTC.

This clonotype is a singleton in its sample. The rearrangement links TRBV20-1 to TRBJ2-1, with unresolved D. Trimming stripped 4 bases from V and 0 bases from J, with 10 bases between. CDR3 length: 14 amino acids. Per the germline V gene, CDR1 is DFQATT and CDR2 is SNEGSKA (reference sequence). The CDR3 nucleotides are TGCAGTGCTACAGAGACGAGCTCCTACAATGAGCAGTTCTTC. Amino acid sequence: CSATETSSYNEQFF.

CDR3 nucleotide sequence: TGTGCCAGTAGTCCAGGGCGGAAGAATGAGCAGTTCTTC. Protein: CASSPGRKNEQFF. The chain is built from TRBV19 and TRBJ2-1, with D perhaps TRBD1 (5 bases). Per the germline V gene, CDR1 is LNHDA and CDR2 is SQIVND (reference sequence). With 5 bases removed from V and 7 bases from J, the gap between germline ends came to 12 bases. The CDR3 totals 13 residues. The entire variable domain, with the rest obtained from reference TRBV19 and TRBJ2-1, is as follows: DGGITQSPKYLFRKEGQNVTLSCEQNLNHDAMYWYRQDPGQGLRLIYYSQIVNDFQKGDIAEGYSVSREKKESFPLTVTSAQKNPTAFYLCASSPGRKNEQFFGPGTRLTVL.

The V call is TRBV7-2, the J call TRBJ2-4, with 8 bases that match TRBD1. The J segment lost 5 bases and the V segment lost 6 bases, leaving 3 bases of the junction unmatched. This CDR3 spans 13 amino acids. Germline-derived CDR1 and CDR2 are SGHTA and FQGNSA. The CDR3 DNA follows: TGTGCCAGCAGTCCGGGACAGGAAAACATTCAGTACTTC. As protein: CASSPGQENIQYF.

The chain recombines TRBV29-1 with TRBJ2-1; 10 positions match TRBD2. Germline CDR1 is SQVTM and CDR2 is ANQGSEA. Trimming removed 8 bases from V and 8 bases from J; junction bases left unmatched: 3. The CDR3 loop spans 11 amino acids. The DNA of the CDR3 is TGCAGCATCCTAGCGGGAGATGAGCAGTTCTTC. It translates to CSILAGDEQFF.

The rearrangement joins TRBV10-2 to TRBJ1-5; 9 nucleotides match TRBD1. Germline-derived CDR1 and CDR2 are WSHSY and SAAADI. The CDR3 is 13 residues long. Trimming took 7 bases from V and 4 from J; bases not matched to a gene: 2. The CDR3 nucleotides read TGCGCCAGCACCGGACAGGGGAATCAGCCCCAGCATTTT. It translates to CASTGQGNQPQHF.